Detailed here is one T cell receptor (beta chain). Its antigen is unknown. At one of its ends the junction is not consistent with the germline gene, which may arise from a read error. DNA and RNA were both co-extracted from approximately 20-30 mg of bulk tissue that had not been sorted. The template, approximately 500 ng total RNA, yielded TCR beta cDNA made with a constant-region primer. Libraries covering TCR beta were generated through three nested multiplex PCR rounds (using a slightly modified ARM-PCR). With TRBV1-TRBV30 forward primers and a C-beta reverse primer, the first two PCR rounds were run for 10 to 11 cycles each. TCRdb fed the multiplex PCR reads into MiXCR, producing one record per CDR3 protein. The repertoire holds approximately 73,000 distinct CDR3 sequences, with 55% to 75% as singletons. CDR1 is KGHDR and CDR2 is SFDVKD in the germline V gene. This CDR3 has 16 amino acids. This sample was taken from a study of tumor-infiltrating lymphocytes in primary liver carcinoma.

Study results and caveats: The overlap of tumor-adjacent and tumor-blood pairs was smaller than that of tumor region pairs. It was in tumors, not blood, that the top-250-clone fraction was significantly higher (p = 0.039).

The sequenced sample consisted of liver tumor tissue from sampling region 4. The subset was: tumor region T4, right-lateral pole. The origin of this receptor is a man aged 35 to 55 with primary liver carcinoma and hepatitis B virus infection. The rearrangement joins TRBV24-1 to TRBJ2-3, with 9 bases that match TRBD2. The DNA for the CDR3 is TGTACCACCAGTGGAGTTAGCGGGAGTTCCGCAGATACGCAGTATTTT. It yields the protein CTTSGVSGSSADTQYF.